These T cell receptor beta chains were read from a single sample in a study of OX40 agonist ivuxolimab in advanced cancers. Assay used: immunoSEQ multiplex PCR; TCRdb lists only in-frame clones, some missing. Altogether around 45,000 clones are present, approximately 80% being singletons, with the ten largest covering 8% to 13%. The sequencing used CD4+ or CD8+ T cells sorted from blood, collected in a trial of the OX40 agonist ivuxolimab. The receptors come from an adult with an advanced solid tumor such as melanoma, head and neck, liver or kidney cancer. Both conserved end residues are part of each CDR3. A D gene is named only where the DNA matches it firmly. Clone size appears in some rows only: once, few, many, or a class for an expanded clone.

size	D	V	J	DNA	CDR3
once	.	TRBV14	TRBJ2-7	TGTGCCAGCAGTCAAGATTTGGCCAGATCCTACGAGCAGTACTTC	CASSQDLARSYEQYF
.	.	TRBV27	TRBJ2-1	TGTGCCAGCAGTTCGACTAGTATAGGGGGTATGTATGAGCAGTTCTTC	CASSSTSIGGMYEQFF
.	.	TRBV29-1	TRBJ1-4	TGCAGCGCCCGATTCTCTAATGAAAAACTGTTTTTT	CSARFSNEKLFF
once	TRBD2	TRBV11-3	TRBJ2-7	TGTGCCAGCAGCCTGACTAGCGGGGACTACGAGCAGTACTTC	CASSLTSGDYEQYF
.	.	TRBV21-1	TRBJ2-1	TGTGCCAGCAGCAAAGGGGGCAGTCGGACTAGCGGGAGGAGTAGAAATGAGCAGTTCTTC	CASSKGGSRTSGRSRNEQFF
.	TRBD2	TRBV15	TRBJ2-7	TGTGCCACCAGCAAGGAACTAGCGGGATACGAGCAGTACTTC	CATSKELAGYEQYF
.	TRBD2	TRBV28	TRBJ2-5	TGTGCCAGCAGTTTTTCCGGGGCTAGCGGGAGATGGGGTCAAGAGACCCAGTACTTC	CASSFSGASGRWGQETQYF
.	TRBD1	TRBV11-3	TRBJ2-2	TGTGCCAGCAGCCCCCGACAGGGAAGAGGGTCCGGGGAGCTGTTTTTT	CASSPRQGRGSGELFF
.	.	TRBV28	TRBJ1-3	TGTGCCAGCAGTTTAAGGTCCGGGGGGAAATCTGGAAACACCATATATTTT	CASSLRSGGKSGNTIYF
.	TRBD1	TRBV9	TRBJ2-2	TGTGCCAGCAGCGTCCGGGACAGAAACACCGGGGAGCTGTTTTTT	CASSVRDRNTGELFF
once	TRBD2	TRBV28	TRBJ2-7	TGTGCCAGCAGTGGGACTAGCGGGAGTAGCGAGCAGTACTTC	CASSGTSGSSEQYF
.	TRBD2	TRBV19	TRBJ2-5	TGTGCCAGTAGTACTGGACTAGCGGGCAGCCAAGAGACCCAGTACTTC	CASSTGLAGSQETQYF
.	.	TRBV5-4	TRBJ2-5	TGTGCCAGCAGCCAAGACCCGGACCAAGAGACCCAGTACTTC	CASSQDPDQETQYF
.	TRBD1	TRBV28	TRBJ2-4	TGTGCCAGCAATCCGACAGGGGTCGACATTCAGTACTTC	CASNPTGVDIQYF
.	.	TRBV6-5	TRBJ2-2	TGTGCCAGCACCCTACCGGGGACCGGGGAGCTGTTTTTT	CASTLPGTGELFF
once	.	TRBV5-1	TRBJ1-2	TGCGCCAGCAGCTTGGTAGGGCCCCGAGAGAATGGCTACACCTTC	CASSLVGPRENGYTF